The next 16 T cell receptor beta chains were all read from a single sample in a study of OX40 agonist ivuxolimab in advanced cancers. The method was the immunoSEQ multiplex PCR assay. Held by TCRdb, this immuneACCESS table contains in-frame sequences only and omits some clones. Under half of the omission traces to an unresolved V gene where checked; the cause of the rest is unknown. The sample records fewer than 55,000 clones, around 84% of which are singletons. Approximately 22% of the sample is in the top ten clones. The specimen was CD4+ or CD8+ T cells sorted from blood, collected in a trial of the OX40 agonist ivuxolimab. These receptors were obtained from an adult with an advanced solid tumor such as melanoma, head and neck, liver or kidney cancer.

The rearrangement joins TRBV6-1 to TRBJ2-2; D remains ambiguous. Germline-derived CDR1 and CDR2 are MNHNS and SASEGT. Deletions cut 7 bases from V and 0 bases from J, with 12 bases between. The CDR3 covers 15 residues. CDR3 loop: CASNVQTSNTGELFF. The CDR3 DNA sequence: TGTGCCAGCAATGTTCAGACTTCGAACACCGGGGAGCTGTTTTTT.

The chain is built from TRBV10-3 and TRBJ1-4, with TRBD1 matching over 7 bases. Germline CDR1 and CDR2: ENHRY and SYGVKD. The CDR3 totals 14 residues. V shed 3 bases, J shed 5 bases, and the junction held 3 bases outside the gene matches. The CDR3 nucleotides read TGTGCCATCAGTGATGGACAGGAGAATGAAAAACTGTTTTTT. The encoded protein is CAISDGQENEKLFF.

V usage is TRBV5-1 and J usage is TRBJ2-7; D might be TRBD1 or TRBD2, each matching 5 bases. This CDR3 comprises 10 residues. The germline V gene encodes CDR1 SGHRS and CDR2 YFSETQ. V was clipped by 5 bases and J by 5 bases, with 5 bases between them. The CDR3 bases are TGCGCCAGCAGGGGGGACGAGCAGTACTTC. The encoded protein is CASRGDEQYF.

The chain employs TRBV27 and TRBJ2-7; TRBD2 matches at 7 bases. The trim removed 2 bases at V and 0 bases at J, leaving 4 bases unmatched. CDR3 size: 15 residues. Germline loops: CDR1 MNHEY, CDR2 SMNVEV (reference sequence). The CDR3, as DNA: TGTGCCAGCAGTTTACGAGGACTAGGCTCCTACGAGCAGTACTTC. Protein: CASSLRGLGSYEQYF.

V gene TRBV9 combines with J gene TRBJ2-1, with 8 bases identical to TRBD2. The junction had 6 bases not matched to a gene; V was cut back by 7 bases and J by 12 bases. The CDR3 consists of 11 residues. Germline V gene lookup returns CDR1 SGDLS and CDR2 YYNGEE. The CDR3 DNA reads as TGTGCCAGCTCCTGGCTAGCGGGGCAGTTCTTC. Encoded protein: CASSWLAGQFF.

V is TRBV19 and J is TRBJ2-7; TRBD1 aligns across 9 bases. V gave up 5 bases and J gave up 4 bases; unmatched junction bases: 9. The germline CDR1 and CDR2 sequences are LNHDA and SQIVND (reference sequence). CDR3 length: 15 amino acids. CDR3 sequence: CASSWTGEVVYEQYF. As DNA, the CDR3 is TGTGCCAGTAGTTGGACAGGGGAGGTTGTGTACGAGCAGTACTTC.

The V gene is TRBV6-5, the J gene TRBJ2-2; possible D gene TRBD1, 6 bases. CDR1 is MNHEY, CDR2 SVGAGI, per germline. This CDR3 comprises 15 residues. Between the trimmed V and J ends, which lost 0 bases and 4 bases, there was a span of 9 bases. In DNA, the CDR3 is TGTGCCAGCAGTTACTCGACAGGAGTCACCGGGGAGCTGTTTTTT. Translation: CASSYSTGVTGELFF.

This chain uses TRBV5-4 with TRBJ2-2; 7 bases agree with TRBD1. Trimming cost V 7 bases and J 0 bases; bases outside gene matches: 6. This CDR3 comprises 15 residues. Germline V gene sequence: CDR1 SGHNT, CDR2 YYREEE (reference sequence). CDR3 coding DNA: TGTGCCAGCGAGCCCGGGACAGCGAACACCGGGGAGCTGTTTTTT. It encodes CASEPGTANTGELFF.

The V call is TRBV4-3, the J call TRBJ2-5; tentative D call: TRBD2 (5 bases). The CDR3 has 17 residues. Germline CDR1 is LGHNA and CDR2 is YSLEER. V was shortened by 1 base and J by 2 bases, with 17 bases between the two germline ends. This chain's CDR3 is CASSQGWKGVPQETQYF. The CDR3 nucleotides are TGCGCCAGCAGCCAAGGCTGGAAGGGAGTACCACAAGAGACCCAGTACTTC.

V gene TRBV6-6 combines with J gene TRBJ2-7, with 7 bases lining up with TRBD2. Germline V gene sequence: CDR1 MNHNY, CDR2 SVGAGI (reference sequence). V gave up 0 bases and J gave up 7 bases; unmatched junction bases: 6. The length of the CDR3 is 14 residues. CDR3 DNA: TGTGCCAGCAGTTACTCGTCATCGGGAGGAGAGCAGTACTTC. As protein: CASSYSSSGGEQYF.

The J gene is TRBJ1-5, the V gene TRBV30; D not resolved. V gave up 2 bases and J gave up 5 bases, with 13 bases separating them. CDR1 GTSNPN and CDR2 SVGIG come from the germline V gene (reference sequence). This CDR3 has 14 amino acids. This CDR3 is CAWSLYDKYQPQHF. CDR3 nucleotides: TGTGCCTGGAGTCTCTACGACAAATATCAGCCCCAGCATTTT.

This clone was counted a few times. The chain combines TRBV7-3 with TRBJ1-2, with TRBD1 matching 7 bases. The CDR3 is made up of 16 amino acids. Germline V lookup: CDR1 SGHTA, CDR2 FQGTGA. V lost 2 bases, J lost 5 bases, and 11 bases stayed unmatched. The CDR3 loop is CASSLGIDRARYGYTF. The CDR3 bases are TGTGCCAGCAGCTTAGGCATAGACAGGGCAAGATATGGCTACACCTTC. Supplemented by reference TRBV7-3 and TRBJ1-2, the full variable domain reads GAGVSQTPSNKVTEKGKYVELRCDPISGHTALYWYRQSLGQGPEFLIYFQGTGAADDSGLPNDRFFAVRPEGSVSTLKIQRTERGDSAVYLCASSLGIDRARYGYTFGSGTRLTVV.

The J gene is TRBJ2-2, the V gene TRBV11-1, with 9 bases lining up with TRBD1. Losses at the gene ends were 6 bases for V and 5 bases for J; bases not matched to a gene: 7. The CDR3 has 15 residues. CDR1 SGHAT and CDR2 FQDESV come from the germline V gene (reference sequence). The CDR3 loop reads CASSLAGQGTGELFF. The CDR3 coding sequence is TGTGCCAGCAGTCTGGCGGGACAGGGTACCGGGGAGCTGTTTTTT.

This clone was counted between two and nine times. Written as DNA, the CDR3 is TGTGCCAGTAGGATTAGCGGGAGCCACAATGAGCAGTTCTTC. This translates into CASRISGSHNEQFF. The V gene is TRBV19, the J gene TRBJ2-1; 9 bases are a match to TRBD2. This CDR3 region has 14 residues. V was clipped by 6 bases and J by 5 bases; unmatched bases: 5. Germline CDR1 is LNHDA and CDR2 is SQIVND (reference sequence).

The V gene is TRBV5-5, the J gene TRBJ2-7; 9 bases match TRBD1. Germline V gene data show CDR1 as SGHKS and CDR2 as YYEKEE (reference sequence). V gave up 3 bases and J gave up 5 bases; unmatched junction bases: 3. This CDR3 region has 13 residues. DNA of the CDR3: TGTGCCAGCAGCTCGGACAGGGGTAACGAGCAGTACTTC. Amino acid sequence: CASSSDRGNEQYF.

V gene TRBV10-2 combines with J gene TRBJ2-3; D tentatively reads TRBD1 or TRBD2 (5 bases each). CDR1 and CDR2 from the germline V gene are WSHSY and SAAADI. There are 14 residues in the CDR3. V gave up 4 bases and J gave up 0 bases, with 8 bases separating them. DNA for the CDR3: TGCGCCAGCAGTGGGTGGGGGAGCACAGATACGCAGTATTTT. Translated: CASSGWGSTDTQYF.